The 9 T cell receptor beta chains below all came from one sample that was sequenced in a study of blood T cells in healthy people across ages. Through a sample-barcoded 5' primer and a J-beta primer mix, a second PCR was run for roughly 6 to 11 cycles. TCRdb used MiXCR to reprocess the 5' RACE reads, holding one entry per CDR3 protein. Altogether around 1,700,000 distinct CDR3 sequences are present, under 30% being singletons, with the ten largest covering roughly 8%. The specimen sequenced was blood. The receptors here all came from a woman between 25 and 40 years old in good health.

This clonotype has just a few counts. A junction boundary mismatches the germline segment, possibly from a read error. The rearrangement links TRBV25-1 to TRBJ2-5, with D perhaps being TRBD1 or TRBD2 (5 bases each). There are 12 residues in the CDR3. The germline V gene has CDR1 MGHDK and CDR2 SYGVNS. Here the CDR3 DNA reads TGTGTCAGCATTGGGACCAGAGAGACCCAGTACTTC. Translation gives CVSIGTRETQYF.

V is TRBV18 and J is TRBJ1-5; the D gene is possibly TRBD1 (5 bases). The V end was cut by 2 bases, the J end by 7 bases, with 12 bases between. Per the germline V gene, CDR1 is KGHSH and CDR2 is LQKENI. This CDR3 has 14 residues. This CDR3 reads CASSPGASKQPQHF. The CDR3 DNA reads TGTGCCAGCTCACCAGGGGCCAGTAAGCAGCCCCAGCATTTT.

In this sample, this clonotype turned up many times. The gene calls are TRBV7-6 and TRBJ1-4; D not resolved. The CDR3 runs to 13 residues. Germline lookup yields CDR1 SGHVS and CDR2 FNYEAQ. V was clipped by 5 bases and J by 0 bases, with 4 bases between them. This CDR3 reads CASSPATNEKLFF. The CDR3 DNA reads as TGTGCCAGCAGCCCGGCAACTAATGAAAAACTGTTTTTT.

The CDR3 sequence: CATSRNAGTGGTFPYNEQFF. For the CDR3, the DNA is TGTGCCACCAGCAGAAACGCCGGGACAGGGGGGACTTTTCCCTACAATGAGCAGTTCTTC. The chain links TRBV15 to TRBJ2-1; TRBD1 aligns across 11 bases. The CDR3 is 20 amino acids. Germline lookup yields CDR1 LNHNV and CDR2 YYDKDF (reference sequence). With 2 bases clipped from V and 2 bases from J, the junction kept 14 bases outside the gene matches.

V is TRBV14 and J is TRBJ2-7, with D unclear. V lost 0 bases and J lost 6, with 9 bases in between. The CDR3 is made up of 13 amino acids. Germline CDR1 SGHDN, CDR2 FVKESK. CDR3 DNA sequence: TGTGCCAGCAGCCAAGATCGAAGGGCCGAGCAGTACTTC. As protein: CASSQDRRAEQYF.

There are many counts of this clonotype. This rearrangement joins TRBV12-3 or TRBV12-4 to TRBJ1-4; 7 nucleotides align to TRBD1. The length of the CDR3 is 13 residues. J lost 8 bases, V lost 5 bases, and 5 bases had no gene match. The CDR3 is CASSRQGPEKLFF. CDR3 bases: TGTGCCAGCAGTCGACAGGGTCCGGAAAAACTGTTTTTT.

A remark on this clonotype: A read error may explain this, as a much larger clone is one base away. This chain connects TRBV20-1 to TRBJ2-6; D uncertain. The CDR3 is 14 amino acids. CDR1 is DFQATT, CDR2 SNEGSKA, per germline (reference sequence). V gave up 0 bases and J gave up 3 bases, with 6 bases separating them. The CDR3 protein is CSARDLNGANVLTF. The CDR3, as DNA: TGCAGTGCTAGAGATCTGAATGGGGCCAACGTCCTGACTTTC.

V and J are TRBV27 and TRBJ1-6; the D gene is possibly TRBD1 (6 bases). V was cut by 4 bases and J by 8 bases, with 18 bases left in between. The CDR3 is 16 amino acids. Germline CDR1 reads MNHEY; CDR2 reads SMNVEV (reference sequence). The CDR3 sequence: CASSSPLSGTYSPLHF. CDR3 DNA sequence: TGTGCCAGCAGTTCCCCCCTGTCGGGGACATATTCACCCCTCCACTTT.

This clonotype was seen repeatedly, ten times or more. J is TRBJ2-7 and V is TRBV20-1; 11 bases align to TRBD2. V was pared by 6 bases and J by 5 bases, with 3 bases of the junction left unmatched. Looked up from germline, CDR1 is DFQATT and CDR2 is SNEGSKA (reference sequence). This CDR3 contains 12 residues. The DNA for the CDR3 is TGCAGTGCCCTAGCGGGAGGCAACGAGCAGTACTTC. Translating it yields CSALAGGNEQYF.